The source of this T cell receptor beta chain is a study of blood T cell repertoires in COVID-19. Study-level background: The origin of the acute and convalescent COVID-19 samples was the United States, Italy and Spain. The cDNA or gDNA used as material had been derived from T cells, B-cell-depleted T cells, or PBMCs.

The data were produced by immunoSEQ multiplex PCR, yet TCRdb's version contains in-frame clones alone and is incomplete. The sample yields roughly 290,000 clones, roughly 86% seen once. Per the germline V gene, CDR1 is MNHEY and CDR2 is SVGAGI. The ends were cut back, 6 bases at V and 7 bases at J, with 13 bases in the middle. This CDR3 has 12 amino acids. The TCR sequence derives from a woman aged 25 to 39 who had recovered from COVID-19. Sample: peripheral blood. The chain links TRBV6-5 to TRBJ2-7, with D tentatively TRBD1 (6 bases). CDR3 loop: CASRAGVGEQYF. CDR3 nucleotide sequence: TGTGCCAGCAGGGCAGGGGTAGGGGAGCAGTACTTC.